This paragraph covers one T cell receptor beta chain sequence. Antigen specificity is unknown. This sample was included in a study of T cell repertoires in cytomegalovirus infection. Study context: CMV infection together with matching HLA type was indicated by public TCR beta signatures.

TCRdb re-analysed the reads in MiXCR, keeping a single row per CDR3 protein. The sample has 40,000 to 60,000 distinct CDR3 sequences, about a fifth seen once; the top ten hold 80% to 90%. The study's findings and limits: Carriage of CMV together with the relevant HLA was identifiable through cumulative public TCR beta family frequency.

This CDR3 has 17 residues. Deletions cut 2 bases from V and 0 bases from J, with 14 bases between. The germline CDR1 and CDR2 sequences are MNHEY and SVGAGI. This rearrangement joins TRBV6-5 to TRBJ1-3; no clear D. The sequence came from a human donor in good health (CMV status not recorded). Some clones in this sample may be carry-over from other donors' samples. The starting material was CD8+ T cells from cultured PBMCs, obtained from culture after CMV antigen stimulation. This CDR3 is CASSYDVDGRSGNTIYF. CDR3 sequence (DNA): TGTGCCAGCAGTTACGACGTGGACGGTCGCTCTGGAAACACCATATATTTT.